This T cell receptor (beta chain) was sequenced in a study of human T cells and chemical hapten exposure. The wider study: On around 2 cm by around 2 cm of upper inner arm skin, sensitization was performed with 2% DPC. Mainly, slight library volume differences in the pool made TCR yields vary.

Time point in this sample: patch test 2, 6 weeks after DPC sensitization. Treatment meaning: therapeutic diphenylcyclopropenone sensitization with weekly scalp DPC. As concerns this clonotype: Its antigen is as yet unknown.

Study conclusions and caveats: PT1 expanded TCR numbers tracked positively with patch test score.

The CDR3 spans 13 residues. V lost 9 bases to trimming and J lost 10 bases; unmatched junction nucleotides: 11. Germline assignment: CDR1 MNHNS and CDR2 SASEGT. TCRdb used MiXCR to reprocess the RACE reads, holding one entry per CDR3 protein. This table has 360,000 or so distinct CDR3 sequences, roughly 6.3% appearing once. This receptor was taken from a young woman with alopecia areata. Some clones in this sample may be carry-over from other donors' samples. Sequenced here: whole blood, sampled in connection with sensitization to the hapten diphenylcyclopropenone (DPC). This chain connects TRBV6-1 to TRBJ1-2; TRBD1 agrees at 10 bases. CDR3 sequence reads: CASRSGQGFSYTF. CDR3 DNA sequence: TGTGCCAGTCGGTCGGGACAGGGGTTCTCCTACACCTTC.